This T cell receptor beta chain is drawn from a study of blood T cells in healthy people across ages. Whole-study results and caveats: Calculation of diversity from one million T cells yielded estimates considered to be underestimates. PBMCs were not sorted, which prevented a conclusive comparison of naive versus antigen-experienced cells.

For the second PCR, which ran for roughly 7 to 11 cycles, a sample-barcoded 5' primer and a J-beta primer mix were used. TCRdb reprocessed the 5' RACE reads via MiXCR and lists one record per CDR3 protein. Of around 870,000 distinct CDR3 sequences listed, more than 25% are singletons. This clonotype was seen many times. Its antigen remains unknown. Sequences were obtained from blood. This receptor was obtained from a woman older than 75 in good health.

The CDR3, as DNA: TGCAGTGCTAGGCAGGGCTACTCCTACGAGCAGTACTTC. Protein product: CSARQGYSYEQYF. The V call is TRBV20-1, the J call TRBJ2-7; tentative D call: TRBD1 (5 bases). The CDR3 consists of 13 residues. With 3 bases removed from V and 0 bases from J, the gap between germline ends came to 9 bases. Germline CDR1 and CDR2: DFQATT and SNEGSKA (reference sequence).